Below, one TCR beta chain is given with its context. The data are from a study of blood T cell repertoires in COVID-19. The repertoire was sequenced with immunoSEQ multiplex PCR; TCRdb's copy has only in-frame clones and lacks some. The repertoire includes over 200,000 clones, roughly 82% of them detected once, and around 2.5% sits in the top ten. The CDR3 contains 14 residues. Germline CDR1 and CDR2: SEHNR and FQNEAQ (reference sequence). Trimming cost V 5 bases and J 5 bases; bases outside gene matches: 5. Material: peripheral blood. The receptor's source is a man between 35 and 55 years old who had recovered from COVID-19. The V and J genes are TRBV7-9 and TRBJ2-2; 7 nucleotides line up with TRBD2. In DNA form, the CDR3 reads TGTGCCAGCAGCCGAACCGGGGGGACCGGGGAGCTGTTTTTT. Protein product: CASSRTGGTGELFF.